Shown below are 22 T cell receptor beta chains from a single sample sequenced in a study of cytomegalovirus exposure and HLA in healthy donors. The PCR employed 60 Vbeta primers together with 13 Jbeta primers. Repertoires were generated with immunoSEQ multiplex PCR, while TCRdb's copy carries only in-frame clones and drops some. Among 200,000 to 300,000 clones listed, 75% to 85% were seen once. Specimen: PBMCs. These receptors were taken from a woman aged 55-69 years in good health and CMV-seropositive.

CDR3 protein: CASSPGTSSYEQYF. CDR3 nucleotide sequence: TGTGCCAGCAGCCCCGGGACTTCCTCCTACGAGCAGTACTTC. The chain carries TRBV7-9 and TRBJ2-7, with D maybe TRBD2 (6 bases). There are 14 residues in the CDR3. V was cut by 5 bases and J by 0 bases, with 11 bases left in between. Germline V gene sequence: CDR1 SEHNR, CDR2 FQNEAQ (reference sequence).

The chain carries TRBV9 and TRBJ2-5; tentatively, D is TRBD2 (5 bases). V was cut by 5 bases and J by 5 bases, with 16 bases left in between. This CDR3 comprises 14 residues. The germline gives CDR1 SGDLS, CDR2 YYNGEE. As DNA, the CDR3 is TGTGCCAGCAGTCGGGAATCCTCGGATGAGACCCAGTACTTC. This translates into CASSRESSDETQYF.

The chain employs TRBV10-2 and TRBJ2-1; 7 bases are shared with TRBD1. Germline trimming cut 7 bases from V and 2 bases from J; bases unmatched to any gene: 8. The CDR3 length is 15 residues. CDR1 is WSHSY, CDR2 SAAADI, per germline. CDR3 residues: CASTSDRAPYNEQFF. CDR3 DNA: TGCGCCAGCACTTCAGACAGGGCCCCCTACAATGAGCAGTTCTTC.

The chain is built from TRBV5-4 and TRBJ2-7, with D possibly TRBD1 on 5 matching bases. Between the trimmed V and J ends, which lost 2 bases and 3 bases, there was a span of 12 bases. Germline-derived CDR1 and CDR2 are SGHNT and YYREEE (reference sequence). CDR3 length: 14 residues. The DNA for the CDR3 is TGTGCCAGCAGCTTTCAGGGCAGCCTCTACGAGCAGTACTTC. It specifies CASSFQGSLYEQYF. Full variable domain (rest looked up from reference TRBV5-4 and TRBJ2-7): ETGVTQSPTHLIKTRGQQVTLRCSSQSGHNTVSWYQQALGQGPQFIFQYYREEENGRGNFPPRFSGLQFPNYSSELNVNALELDDSALYLCASSFQGSLYEQYFGPGTRLTVT.

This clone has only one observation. CDR3 sequence (DNA): TGTGCCACGGGACAGGGATCAATTGTCGGCTATGGCTACACCTTC. Protein product: CATGQGSIVGYGYTF. The V call is TRBV19, the J call TRBJ1-2; 9 nucleotides agree with TRBD1. The J segment lost 4 bases and the V segment lost 10 bases, leaving 13 bases of the junction unmatched. This CDR3 contains 15 residues. The germline gives CDR1 LNHDA, CDR2 SQIVND (reference sequence).

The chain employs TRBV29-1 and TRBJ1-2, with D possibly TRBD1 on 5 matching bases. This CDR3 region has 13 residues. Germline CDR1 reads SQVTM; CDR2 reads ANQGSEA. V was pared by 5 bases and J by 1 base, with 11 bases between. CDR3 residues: CSVLQEINYGYTF. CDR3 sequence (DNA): TGCAGCGTTCTACAGGAAATTAACTATGGCTACACCTTC.

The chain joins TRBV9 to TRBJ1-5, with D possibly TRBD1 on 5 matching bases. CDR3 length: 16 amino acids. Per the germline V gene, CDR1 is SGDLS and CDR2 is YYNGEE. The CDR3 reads CTQTLTVSNANQPQHF. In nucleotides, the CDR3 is TGTACCCAAACCCTGACAGTATCTAACGCTAATCAGCCCCAGCATTTT.

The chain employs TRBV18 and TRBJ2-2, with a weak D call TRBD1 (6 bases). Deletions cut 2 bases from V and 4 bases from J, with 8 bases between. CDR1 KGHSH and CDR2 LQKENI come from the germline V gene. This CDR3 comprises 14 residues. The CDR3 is CASSPSGATGELFF. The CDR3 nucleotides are TGTGCCAGCTCACCATCAGGGGCCACCGGGGAGCTGTTTTTT.

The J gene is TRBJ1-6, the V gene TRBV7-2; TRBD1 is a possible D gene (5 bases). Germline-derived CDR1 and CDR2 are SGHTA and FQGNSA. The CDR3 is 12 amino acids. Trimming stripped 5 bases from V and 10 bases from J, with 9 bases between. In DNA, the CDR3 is TGTGCCAGCAGCGCCTGGGGCTCACCCCTCCACTTT. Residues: CASSAWGSPLHF. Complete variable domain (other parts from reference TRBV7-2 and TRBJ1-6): GAGVSQSPSNKVTEKGKDVELRCDPISGHTALYWYRQSLGQGLEFLIYFQGNSAPDKSGLPSDRFSAERTGGSVSTLTIQRTQQEDSAVYLCASSAWGSPLHFGNGTRLTVT.

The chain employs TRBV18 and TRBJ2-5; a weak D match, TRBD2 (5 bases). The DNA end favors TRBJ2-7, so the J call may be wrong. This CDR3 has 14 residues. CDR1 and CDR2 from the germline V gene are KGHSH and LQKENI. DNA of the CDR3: TGTGCCAGCTCCGGAGGTAGCAACTCCTACGAGCAGTACTTC. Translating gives CASSGGSNSYEQYF.

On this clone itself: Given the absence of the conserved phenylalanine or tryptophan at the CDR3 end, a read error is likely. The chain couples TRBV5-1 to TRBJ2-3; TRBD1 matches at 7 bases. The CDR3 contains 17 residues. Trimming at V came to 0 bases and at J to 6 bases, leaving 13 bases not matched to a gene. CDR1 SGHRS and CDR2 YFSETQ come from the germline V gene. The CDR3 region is CASSLDPPGRGQDTQYL. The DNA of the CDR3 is TGCGCCAGCAGCTTGGACCCCCCAGGAAGGGGGCAGGATACGCAGTATCTT.

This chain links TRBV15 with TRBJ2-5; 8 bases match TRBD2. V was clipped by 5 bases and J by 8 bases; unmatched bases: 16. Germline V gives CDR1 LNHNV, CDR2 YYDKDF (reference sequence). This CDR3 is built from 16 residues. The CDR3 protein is CATSGRAAGAGVTQYF. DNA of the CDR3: TGTGCCACCAGCGGTCGCGCAGCGGGAGCGGGTGTTACCCAGTACTTC.

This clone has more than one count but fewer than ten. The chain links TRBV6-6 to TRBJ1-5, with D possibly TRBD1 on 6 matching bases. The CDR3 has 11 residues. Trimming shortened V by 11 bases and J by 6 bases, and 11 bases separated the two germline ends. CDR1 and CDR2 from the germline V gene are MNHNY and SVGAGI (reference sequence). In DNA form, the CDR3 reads TGTGCCTCGGCAGGGGCTCAGCCCCAGCATTTT. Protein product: CASAGAQPQHF.

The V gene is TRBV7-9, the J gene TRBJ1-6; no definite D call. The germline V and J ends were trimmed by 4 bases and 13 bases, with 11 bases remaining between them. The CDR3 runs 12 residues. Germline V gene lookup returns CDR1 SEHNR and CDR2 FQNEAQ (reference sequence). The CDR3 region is CASSSGPGPLHF. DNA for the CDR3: TGTGCCAGCAGCTCTGGTCCGGGTCCCCTCCACTTT.

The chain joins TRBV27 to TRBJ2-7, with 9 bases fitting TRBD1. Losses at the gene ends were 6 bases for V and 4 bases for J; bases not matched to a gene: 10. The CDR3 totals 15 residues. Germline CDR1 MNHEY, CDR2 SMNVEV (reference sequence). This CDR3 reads CASSRGTGRNYEQYF. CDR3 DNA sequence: TGTGCCAGCAGCAGGGGGACAGGGAGGAATTACGAGCAGTACTTC.

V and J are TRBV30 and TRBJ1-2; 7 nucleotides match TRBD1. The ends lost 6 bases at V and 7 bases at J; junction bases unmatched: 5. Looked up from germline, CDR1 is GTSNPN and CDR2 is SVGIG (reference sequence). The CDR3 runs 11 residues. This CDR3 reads CACDRVLGYTF. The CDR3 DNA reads TGTGCCTGTGACAGGGTACTTGGCTACACCTTC.

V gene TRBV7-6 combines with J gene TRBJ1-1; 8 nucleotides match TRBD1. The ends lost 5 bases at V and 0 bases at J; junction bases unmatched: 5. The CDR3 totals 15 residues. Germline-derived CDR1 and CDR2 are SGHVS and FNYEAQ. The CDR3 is CASSQGQGLNTEAFF. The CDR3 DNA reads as TGTGCCAGCAGCCAAGGACAGGGCCTGAACACTGAAGCTTTCTTT.

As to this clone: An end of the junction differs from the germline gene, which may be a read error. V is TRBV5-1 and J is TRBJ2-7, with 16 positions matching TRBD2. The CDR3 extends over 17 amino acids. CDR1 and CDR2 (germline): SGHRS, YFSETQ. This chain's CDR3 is CTSSLGLAGGGHHEQYF. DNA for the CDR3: TGCACCAGCAGCTTGGGACTAGCGGGAGGGGGGCACCACGAGCAGTACTTC.

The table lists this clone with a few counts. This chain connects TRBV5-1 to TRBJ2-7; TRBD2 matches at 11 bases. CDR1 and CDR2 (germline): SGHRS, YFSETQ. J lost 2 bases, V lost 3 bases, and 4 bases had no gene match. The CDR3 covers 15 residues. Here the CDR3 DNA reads TGCGCCAGCAGCTGGGGACTAGCGGCTACCTACGAGCAGTACTTC. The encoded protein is CASSWGLAATYEQYF.

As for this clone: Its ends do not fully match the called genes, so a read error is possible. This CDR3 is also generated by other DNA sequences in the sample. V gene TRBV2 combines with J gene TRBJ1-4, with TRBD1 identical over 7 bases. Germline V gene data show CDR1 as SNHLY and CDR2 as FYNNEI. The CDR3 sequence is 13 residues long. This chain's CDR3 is CASSEAWDRTGIF. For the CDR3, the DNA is TGTGCCAGCAGTGAGGCCTGGGACAGAACCGGAATTTTT. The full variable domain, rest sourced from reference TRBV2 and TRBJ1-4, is EPEVTQTPSHQVTQMGQEVILRCVPISNHLYFYWYRQILGQKVEFLVSFYNNEISEKSEIFDDQFSVERPDGSNFTLKIRSTKLEDSAMYFCASSEAWDRTGIFGSGTQLSVL.

DNA for the CDR3: TGCGCCAGCAGGTCCGGGACTAGCGGGAGGGCTAGCACAGATACGCAGTATTTT. Protein product: CASRSGTSGRASTDTQYF. The chain combines TRBV5-1 with TRBJ2-3, with TRBD2 matching over 16 bases. CDR1 is SGHRS, CDR2 YFSETQ, per germline. CDR3 length: 18 residues. Trimming at V came to 5 bases and at J to 0 bases, leaving 6 bases not matched to a gene.

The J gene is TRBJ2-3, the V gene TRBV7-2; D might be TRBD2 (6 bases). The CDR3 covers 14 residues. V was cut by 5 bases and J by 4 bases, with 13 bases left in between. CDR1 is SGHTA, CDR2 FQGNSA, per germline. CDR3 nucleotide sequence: TGTGCCAGCAGCCCCCGACTAGGGGCAGATACGCAGTATTTT. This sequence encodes CASSPRLGADTQYF.